These T cell receptor beta chains were read from a single sample in a study of beta chain features in type 1 diabetes. Method: immunoSEQ multiplex PCR; TCRdb's copy keeps in-frame clones and lacks some. The sample lists just over 150,000 clones, roughly 10% occurring once. Specimen: central memory CD4+ T cells from blood. The receptors derive from a man between 18 and 29 years old in good health. CDR3s include the opening cysteine and the closing phenylalanine or tryptophan. The D gene is left open where the match is weak. Not every row has a clone size; where given, it reads once, few, many or a size class.

v_call	clone_size	d_call	j_call	cdr3_aa	cdr3_nt
TRBV15	-	-	TRBJ2-5	CATSLGQTQETQYF	TGTGCCACCAGCCTCGGACAGACCCAAGAGACCCAGTACTTC
TRBV6-6	few	-	TRBJ1-2	CASSYGAGSRYGYTF	TGTGCCAGCAGTTACGGGGCAGGGTCTCGATATGGCTACACCTTC
TRBV27	few	-	TRBJ2-7	CASFPWGRSYEQYF	TGTGCCAGCTTTCCCTGGGGCAGGTCCTACGAGCAGTACTTC
TRBV7-6	few	TRBD1	TRBJ1-3	CASSLGGQFSGNTIYF	TGTGCCAGCAGCTTAGGGGGACAGTTTTCTGGAAACACCATATATTTT
TRBV29-1	few	-	TRBJ2-3	CSPGAPGTDTQYF	TGCAGCCCTGGCGCTCCCGGCACAGATACGCAGTATTTT
TRBV9	-	-	TRBJ2-5	CASSVGGTNRETQYF	TGTGCCAGCAGCGTAGGAGGGACAAACCGAGAGACCCAGTACTTC
TRBV4-3	-	-	TRBJ2-4	CASSPGTGGLNIQYF	TGCGCCAGCAGCCCCGGGACTGGGGGCCTAAACATTCAGTACTTC
TRBV11-3	-	TRBD2	TRBJ2-3	CASSRTSDTDTQYF	TGTGCCAGCAGCCGGACTAGCGACACAGATACGCAGTATTTT
TRBV4-3	few	TRBD1	TRBJ2-1	CASSQEDRGRSNEQFF	TGCGCCAGCAGCCAAGAGGACAGGGGGCGATCTAATGAGCAGTTCTTC
TRBV29-1	-	TRBD1	TRBJ2-3	CSVNGQGSTDTQYF	TGCAGCGTGAACGGACAGGGTTCGACAGATACGCAGTATTTT
TRBV7-9	-	-	TRBJ1-2	CASSRSNYGYTF	TGTGCCAGCAGCCGATCTAACTATGGCTACACCTTC
TRBV7-9	few	-	TRBJ2-1	CASSARNEQFF	TGTGCCAGCAGCGCACGGAATGAGCAGTTCTTC
TRBV29-1	few	-	TRBJ2-5	CSVDGQRVYQETQYF	TGCAGCGTTGATGGCCAGAGGGTATACCAAGAGACCCAGTACTTC
TRBV29-1	many	-	TRBJ2-6	CSVEDPSSGANVLTF	TGCAGCGTTGAAGATCCCAGCTCTGGGGCCAACGTCCTGACTTTC
TRBV19	few	TRBD1	TRBJ2-7	CASSTQTGTDEYF	TGTGCCAGTAGTACCCAGACCGGGACAGACGAGTACTTC
TRBV27	-	TRBD1	TRBJ1-2	CASSPDRENYGYTF	TGTGCCAGCAGCCCGGACAGGGAGAACTATGGCTACACCTTC
TRBV6-1	-	-	TRBJ1-5	CASSASRVGQPQHF	TGTGCCAGCAGTGCTTCGCGGGTGGGCCAGCCCCAGCATTTT
TRBV7-9	-	-	TRBJ2-1	CASSLARDYNEQFF	TGTGCCAGCAGCTTAGCTAGGGACTACAATGAGCAGTTCTTC
TRBV4-3	few	-	TRBJ1-1	CASSQVTGEAFF	TGCGCCAGCAGCCAAGTCACAGGAGAAGCTTTCTTT
TRBV27	-	TRBD1	TRBJ2-5	CASRVTGIETQYF	TGTGCCAGCAGGGTGACAGGGATAGAGACCCAGTACTTC
TRBV6-1	few	-	TRBJ2-7	CASLGRAPYEQYF	TGTGCCTCTTTAGGCCGGGCCCCCTACGAGCAGTACTTC
TRBV29-1	-	-	TRBJ1-5	CSVVWAGGGNQPQHF	TGCAGCGTTGTTTGGGCGGGCGGAGGCAATCAGCCCCAGCATTTT
TRBV2	few	-	TRBJ2-3	CASSKGTADTQYF	TGTGCCAGCAGTAAAGGGACTGCAGATACGCAGTATTTT
TRBV6-5	few	-	TRBJ1-2	CASRSGGVGVYGYTF	TGTGCCAGCAGAAGCGGCGGGGTTGGAGTCTATGGCTACACCTTC
TRBV19	few	-	TRBJ2-4	CASSMIGQRSKNIQYF	TGTGCCAGTAGTATGATAGGGCAAAGGTCCAAAAACATTCAGTACTTC
TRBV2	few	-	TRBJ1-1	CASRGENTEAFF	TGTGCCAGCAGGGGAGAGAACACTGAAGCTTTCTTT
TRBV7-9	-	-	TRBJ1-6	CASSPIGGDSHSPLHF	TGTGCCAGCAGCCCAATCGGAGGGGACTCCCATTCACCCCTCCACTTT
TRBV2	few	-	TRBJ2-6	CASRLLASGANVLTF	TGTGCCAGCAGGTTGCTAGCCTCTGGGGCCAACGTCCTGACTTTC
TRBV7-8	few	-	TRBJ2-1	CASSLGDRNNEQFF	TGTGCCAGCAGCTTAGGGGACCGTAACAATGAGCAGTTCTTC
TRBV5-4	-	-	TRBJ1-1	CASSHQWGLEEEAFF	TGCGCCAGCAGCCATCAGTGGGGCCTGGAGGAGGAAGCTTTCTTT
TRBV27	-	TRBD1	TRBJ2-4	CASSILGGQGANIQYF	TGTGCCAGCAGTATCCTTGGGGGACAGGGGGCGAACATTCAGTACTTC
TRBV7-6	-	-	TRBJ2-3	CASSFVGQGQDTQYF	TGTGCCAGCAGCTTCGTCGGGCAGGGGCAAGATACGCAGTATTTT
TRBV23-1	many	-	TRBJ2-5	CASSQVGTQETQYF	TGCGCCAGCAGCCAAGTGGGGACCCAAGAGACCCAGTACTTC
TRBV29-1	-	-	TRBJ2-7	CSVGKGGSYEQYF	TGCAGCGTTGGGAAAGGTGGCTCCTACGAGCAGTACTTC
TRBV4-2	few	-	TRBJ2-3	CASSQDLSRADTQYF	TGTGCCAGCAGCCAAGACCTTTCAAGGGCAGATACGCAGTATTTT
TRBV7-2	-	-	TRBJ1-2	CASSLIQGYGYTF	TGTGCCAGCAGCTTAATTCAGGGCTATGGCTACACCTTC
TRBV5-4	few	-	TRBJ1-2	CASSLVGVNYGYTF	TGTGCCAGCAGCTTGGTGGGGGTGAACTATGGCTACACCTTC
TRBV5-1	many	-	TRBJ2-5	CASSEGVETQYF	TGCGCCAGCAGCGAAGGGGTGGAGACCCAGTACTTC
TRBV7-2	-	-	TRBJ2-5	CASPWHQETQYF	TGTGCCAGCCCCTGGCACCAAGAGACCCAGTACTTC
TRBV28	few	-	TRBJ2-3	CASSPRLGADTQYF	TGTGCCAGCAGCCCCCGCCTAGGGGCAGATACGCAGTATTTT
TRBV2	few	TRBD1	TRBJ1-1	CASRNDRGPEAFF	TGTGCCAGCAGAAACGACAGGGGGCCTGAAGCTTTCTTT
TRBV6-5	-	TRBD1	TRBJ1-2	CASSYQMTGYYGYTF	TGTGCCAGCAGTTACCAGATGACAGGGTACTATGGCTACACCTTC
TRBV27	few	TRBD1	TRBJ1-1	CASSPGQGALTEAFF	TGTGCCAGCAGCCCCGGACAGGGGGCGCTGACTGAAGCTTTCTTT
TRBV7-8	few	TRBD2	TRBJ2-1	CASSLGGGGNEQFF	TGTGCCAGCAGCTTAGGCGGGGGTGGCAATGAGCAGTTCTTC
TRBV7-9	-	TRBD2	TRBJ2-1	CASSAGEGKQFF	TGTGCCAGCAGCGCCGGGGAGGGGAAGCAGTTCTTC
TRBV29-1	few	-	TRBJ1-5	CSVEKSFGEPQHF	TGCAGCGTTGAAAAATCCTTTGGTGAGCCCCAGCATTTT
TRBV5-6	few	-	TRBJ2-5	CASSLALGETQYF	TGTGCCAGCAGCTTGGCACTAGGCGAGACCCAGTACTTC
TRBV28	-	-	TRBJ1-4	CASRPGQRNEKLFF	TGTGCCAGCAGACCCGGACAGCGAAATGAAAAACTGTTTTTT
TRBV11-1	few	-	TRBJ2-7	CASGTYYEQYF	TGTGCCAGCGGGACCTACTACGAGCAGTACTTC
TRBV6-1	-	TRBD1	TRBJ2-7	CASSERQGSSYEQYF	TGTGCCAGCAGTGAACGACAGGGTAGCTCCTACGAGCAGTACTTC
TRBV6-5	-	TRBD2	TRBJ2-7	CASKVGGVSDEQYF	TGTGCCAGCAAGGTGGGAGGGGTATCCGATGAGCAGTACTTC
TRBV29-1	-	-	TRBJ1-5	CSVEVGGGGPQHF	TGCAGCGTTGAAGTGGGAGGGGGAGGGCCCCAGCATTTT
TRBV25-1	-	TRBD2	TRBJ2-7	CASSDRVSGRAGSYEQYF	TGTGCCAGCAGTGATCGGGTTAGCGGGAGGGCCGGCTCCTACGAGCAGTACTTC
TRBV11-2	many	-	TRBJ2-7	CASSLDLRTAYEQYF	TGTGCCAGCAGCTTAGATCTCCGTACCGCCTACGAGCAGTACTTC
TRBV10-3	few	TRBD1	TRBJ1-3	CAISGDRGGNTIYF	TGTGCCATCAGTGGGGACAGGGGTGGAAACACCATATATTTT
TRBV7-9	few	-	TRBJ2-3	CASSFDRFTDTQYF	TGTGCCAGCAGCTTCGACAGGTTCACAGATACGCAGTATTTT
TRBV5-1	few	-	TRBJ2-5	CASSYSAQETQYF	TGCGCCAGCAGCTATAGCGCGCAAGAGACCCAGTACTTC